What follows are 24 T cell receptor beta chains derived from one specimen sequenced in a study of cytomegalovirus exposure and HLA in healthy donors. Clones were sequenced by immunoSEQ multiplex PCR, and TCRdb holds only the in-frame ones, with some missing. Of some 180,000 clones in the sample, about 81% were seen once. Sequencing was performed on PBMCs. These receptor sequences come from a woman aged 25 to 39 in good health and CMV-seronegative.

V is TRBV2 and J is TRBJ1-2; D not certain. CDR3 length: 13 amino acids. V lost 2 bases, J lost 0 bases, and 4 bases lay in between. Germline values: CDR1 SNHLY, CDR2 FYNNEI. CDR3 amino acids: CASSESSNYGYTF. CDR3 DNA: TGTGCCAGCAGTGAATCTTCTAACTATGGCTACACCTTC.

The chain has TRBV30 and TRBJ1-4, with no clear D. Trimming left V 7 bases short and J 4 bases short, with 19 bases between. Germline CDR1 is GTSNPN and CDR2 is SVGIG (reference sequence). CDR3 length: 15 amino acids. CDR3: CASTHPVRSNEKLFF. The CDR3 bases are TGTGCCTCTACCCACCCTGTGAGGAGTAATGAAAAACTGTTTTTT.

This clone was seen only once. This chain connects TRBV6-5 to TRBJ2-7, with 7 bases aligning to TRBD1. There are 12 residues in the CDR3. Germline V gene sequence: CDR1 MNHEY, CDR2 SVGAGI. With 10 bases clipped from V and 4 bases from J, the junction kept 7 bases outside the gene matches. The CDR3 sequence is CATQTGQYEQYF. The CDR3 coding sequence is TGTGCCACCCAGACAGGGCAATACGAGCAGTACTTC.

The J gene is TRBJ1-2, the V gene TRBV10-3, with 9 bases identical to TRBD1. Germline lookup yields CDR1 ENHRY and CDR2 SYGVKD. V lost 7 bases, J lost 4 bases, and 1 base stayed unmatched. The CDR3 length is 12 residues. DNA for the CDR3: TGTGCCATCAAACAGGGGGCCTATGGCTACACCTTC. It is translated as CAIKQGAYGYTF.

The CDR3 region has the DNA TGTGCCAGCAGGACAGGGGTCGAAAATCAGCCCCAGCATTTT. This gives the protein CASRTGVENQPQHF. V gene TRBV6-1 combines with J gene TRBJ1-5; 8 bases align to TRBD1. Losses at the gene ends were 6 bases for V and 4 bases for J; bases not matched to a gene: 5. The CDR3 length is 14 residues. Germline loops: CDR1 MNHNS, CDR2 SASEGT.

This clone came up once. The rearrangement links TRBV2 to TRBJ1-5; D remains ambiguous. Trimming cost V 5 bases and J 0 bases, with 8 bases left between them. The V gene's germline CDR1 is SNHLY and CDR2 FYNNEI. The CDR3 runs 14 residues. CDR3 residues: CASSKDTSNQPQHF. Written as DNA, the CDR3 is TGTGCCAGCAGTAAAGACACTAGCAATCAGCCCCAGCATTTT.

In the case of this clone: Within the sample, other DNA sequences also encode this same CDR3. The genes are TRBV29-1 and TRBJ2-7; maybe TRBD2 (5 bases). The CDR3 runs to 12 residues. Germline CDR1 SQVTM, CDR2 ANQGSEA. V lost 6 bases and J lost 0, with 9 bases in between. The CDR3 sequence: CSVGGFSYEQYF. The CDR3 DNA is TGCAGCGTCGGAGGCTTCTCCTACGAGCAGTACTTC.

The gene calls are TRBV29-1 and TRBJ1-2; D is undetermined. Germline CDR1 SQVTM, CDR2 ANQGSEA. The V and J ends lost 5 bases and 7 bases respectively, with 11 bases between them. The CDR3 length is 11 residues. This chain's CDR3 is CSVQPGGGYTF. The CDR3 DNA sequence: TGCAGCGTTCAGCCGGGTGGTGGCTACACCTTC.

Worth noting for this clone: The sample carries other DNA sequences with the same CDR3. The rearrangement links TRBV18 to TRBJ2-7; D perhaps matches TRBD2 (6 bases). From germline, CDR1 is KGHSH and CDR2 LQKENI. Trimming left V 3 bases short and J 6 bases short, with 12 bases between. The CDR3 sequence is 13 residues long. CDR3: CASSPGQGGEQYF. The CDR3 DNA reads TGTGCCAGCTCACCGGGGCAGGGAGGCGAGCAGTACTTC.

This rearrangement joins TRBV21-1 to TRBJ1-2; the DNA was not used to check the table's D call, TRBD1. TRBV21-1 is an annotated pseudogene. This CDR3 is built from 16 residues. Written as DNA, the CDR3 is TGTGCCAGCAGCAAAGCCCCTGACAGAAACTCCTATGGCTACACCTTC. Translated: CASSKAPDRNSYGYTF.

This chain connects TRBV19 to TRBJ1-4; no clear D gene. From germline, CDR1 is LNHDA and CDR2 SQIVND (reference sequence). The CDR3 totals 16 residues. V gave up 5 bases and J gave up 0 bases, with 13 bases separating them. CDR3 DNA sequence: TGTGCCAGTAGTGGAGGACTGATAGCAACTAATGAAAAACTGTTTTTT. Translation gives CASSGGLIATNEKLFF.

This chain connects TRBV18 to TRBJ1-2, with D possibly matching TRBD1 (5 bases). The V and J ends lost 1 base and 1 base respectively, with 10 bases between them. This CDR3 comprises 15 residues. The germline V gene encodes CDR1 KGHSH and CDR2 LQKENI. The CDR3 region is CASSPQGKGNYGYTF. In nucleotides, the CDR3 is TGTGCCAGCTCACCACAGGGGAAGGGTAACTATGGCTACACCTTC.

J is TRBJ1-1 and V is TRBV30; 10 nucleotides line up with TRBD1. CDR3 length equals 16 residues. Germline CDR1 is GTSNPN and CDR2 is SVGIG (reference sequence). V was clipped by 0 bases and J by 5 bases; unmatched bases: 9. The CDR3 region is CAWSVWEWTGGTEAFF. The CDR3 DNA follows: TGTGCCTGGAGTGTATGGGAGTGGACAGGGGGGACTGAAGCTTTCTTT.

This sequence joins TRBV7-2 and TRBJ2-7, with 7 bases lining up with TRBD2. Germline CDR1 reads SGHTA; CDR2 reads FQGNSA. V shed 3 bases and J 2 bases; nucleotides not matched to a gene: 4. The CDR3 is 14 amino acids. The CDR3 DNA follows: TGTGCCAGCAGCTTTGCCGGGACTACCTACGAGCAGTACTTC. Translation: CASSFAGTTYEQYF. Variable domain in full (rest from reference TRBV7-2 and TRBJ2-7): GAGVSQSPSNKVTEKGKDVELRCDPISGHTALYWYRQSLGQGLEFLIYFQGNSAPDKSGLPSDRFSAERTGGSVSTLTIQRTQQEDSAVYLCASSFAGTTYEQYFGPGTRLTVT.

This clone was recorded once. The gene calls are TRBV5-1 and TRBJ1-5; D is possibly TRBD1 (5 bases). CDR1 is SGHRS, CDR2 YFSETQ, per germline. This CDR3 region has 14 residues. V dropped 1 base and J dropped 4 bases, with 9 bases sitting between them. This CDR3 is CASSLMGGNQPQHF. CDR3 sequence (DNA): TGCGCCAGCAGCTTGATGGGGGGTAATCAGCCCCAGCATTTT.

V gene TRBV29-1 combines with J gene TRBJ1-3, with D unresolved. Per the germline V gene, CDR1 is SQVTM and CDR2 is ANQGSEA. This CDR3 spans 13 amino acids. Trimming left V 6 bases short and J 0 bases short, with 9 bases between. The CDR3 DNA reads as TGCAGCGTATCCGAGAGCTCTGGAAACACCATATATTTT. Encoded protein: CSVSESSGNTIYF.

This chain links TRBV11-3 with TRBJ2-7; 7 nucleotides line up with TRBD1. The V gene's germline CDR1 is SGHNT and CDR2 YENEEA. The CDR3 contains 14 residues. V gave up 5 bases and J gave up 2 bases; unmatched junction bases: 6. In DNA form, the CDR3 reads TGTGCCAGCAGCATAGCACAGGGGACCTACGAGCAGTACTTC. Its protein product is CASSIAQGTYEQYF.

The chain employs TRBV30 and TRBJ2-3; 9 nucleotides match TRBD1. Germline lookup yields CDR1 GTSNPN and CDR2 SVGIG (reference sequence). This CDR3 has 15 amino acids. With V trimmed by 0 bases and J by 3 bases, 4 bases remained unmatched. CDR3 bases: TGTGCCTGGAGTGTAGGGACAGGGAAGACAGATACGCAGTATTTT. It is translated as CAWSVGTGKTDTQYF.

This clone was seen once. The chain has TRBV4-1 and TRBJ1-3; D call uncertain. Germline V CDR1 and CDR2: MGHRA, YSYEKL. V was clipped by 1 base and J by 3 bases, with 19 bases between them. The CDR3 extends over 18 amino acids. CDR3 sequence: CASSQADRRASHGNTIYF. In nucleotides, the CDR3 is TGCGCCAGCAGCCAAGCCGATAGAAGAGCGAGTCATGGAAACACCATATATTTT.

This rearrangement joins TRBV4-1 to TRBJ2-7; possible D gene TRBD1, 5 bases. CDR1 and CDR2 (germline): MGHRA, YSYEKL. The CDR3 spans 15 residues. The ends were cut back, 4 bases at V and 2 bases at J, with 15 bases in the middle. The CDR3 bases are TGCGCCAGCAGCCTCCTGGGGCTGGGTACCTACGAGCAGTACTTC. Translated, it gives CASSLLGLGTYEQYF.

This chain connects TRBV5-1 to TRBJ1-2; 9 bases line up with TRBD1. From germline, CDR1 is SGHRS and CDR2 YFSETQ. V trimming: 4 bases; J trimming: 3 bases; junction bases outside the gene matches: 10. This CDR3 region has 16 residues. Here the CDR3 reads CASSGGQGAGDYGYTF. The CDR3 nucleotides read TGCGCCAGCAGCGGGGGACAGGGCGCTGGGGACTATGGCTACACCTTC.

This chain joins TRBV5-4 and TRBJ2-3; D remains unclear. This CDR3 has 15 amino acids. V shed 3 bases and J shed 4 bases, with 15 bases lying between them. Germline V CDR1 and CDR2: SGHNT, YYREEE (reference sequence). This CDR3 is CASSSRSQTADTQYF. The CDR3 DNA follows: TGTGCCAGCAGCTCGCGATCACAAACAGCAGATACGCAGTATTTT.

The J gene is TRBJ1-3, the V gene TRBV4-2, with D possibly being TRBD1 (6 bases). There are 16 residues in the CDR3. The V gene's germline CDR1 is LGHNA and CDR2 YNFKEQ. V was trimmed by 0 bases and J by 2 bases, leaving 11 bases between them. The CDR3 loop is CASSQDGRGAGNTIYF. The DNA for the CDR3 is TGTGCCAGCAGCCAAGATGGGAGGGGGGCTGGAAACACCATATATTTT.

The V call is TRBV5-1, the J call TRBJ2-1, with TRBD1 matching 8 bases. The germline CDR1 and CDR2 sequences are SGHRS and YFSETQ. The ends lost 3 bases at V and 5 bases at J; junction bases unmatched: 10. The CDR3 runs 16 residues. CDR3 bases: TGCGCCAGCAGCTCCCCCCGGGGCAGGGGGCACAATGAGCAGTTCTTC. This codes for CASSSPRGRGHNEQFF.